The text below deals with one T cell receptor (beta chain). Its antigen is not known. Other nucleotide sequences from this sample produce the same CDR3. The protocol was immunoSEQ multiplex PCR, while the TCRdb copy is restricted to in-frame clones and leaves out a portion. The sample data list over 140,000 clones. The V end lost 0 bases, the J end lost 0 bases, and 6 bases lay between the germline ends. Germline lookup yields CDR1 SGHRS and CDR2 YFSETQ. The CDR3 contains 14 residues. This sample is drawn from a study of T cell responses to AZD1222 COVID-19 vaccine. Study conclusions and caveats: Repertoire collection took place solely once the T cell response had peaked. The donor cohort was predominantly white British with a female majority, and clonal diversity may have been underestimated. Researchers report vaccine-associated CD4 TCRs spanning spike, with dominance at 160-218 and 743-854.

This chain uses TRBV5-1 with TRBJ1-1; the D is unclear. The sequence derives from an adult in good health. Sequenced input: peripheral blood. The DNA for the CDR3 is TGCGCCAGCAGCTTGGATGGGATGAACACTGAAGCTTTCTTT. Protein sequence: CASSLDGMNTEAFF.